This is a list of T cell receptor beta chains from one sample in a study of vaccination effects on CD4 cells after COVID-19. This table comes from immunoSEQ multiplex PCR, and its TCRdb copy is limited to in-frame clones, with some not included. Of 26,000 or so clones listed, around three quarters were seen once; the top ten hold roughly 10%. Antigen specificity for these receptors is unknown. This material consisted of CD4+ T cells from PBMCs cultured with SARS-CoV-2 spike peptides, taken before COVID-19 vaccination. The receptors derive from a human donor who received a COVID-19 vaccine. The conserved cysteine and the conserved F or W are not part of the CDR3 here. Fields, in order: V gene, CDR3 protein.

V gene: TRBV10-3
CDR3 protein: AISEGFAYNSPLH

V gene: TRBV19
CDR3 protein: ASSPWTGDSGNTIY

V gene: TRBV5-1
CDR3 protein: ASSLAVRVDYNEQF

V gene: TRBV15
CDR3 protein: ATSRDWETQY

V gene: TRBV10-3
CDR3 protein: AIKGWTSGSTDTQY

V gene: TRBV19
CDR3 protein: ASQGQLNQPQH

V gene: TRBV3-1/TRBV3-2
CDR3 protein: ASSHLTGGTTGGNEQF

V gene: TRBV9
CDR3 protein: ASSGFSGGNSPLH

V gene: TRBV19
CDR3 protein: ASRSRGSGNQPQH

V gene: TRBV2
CDR3 protein: ASRGQSIRQETQY

V gene: TRBV7-9
CDR3 protein: ASSLARLAGKYGELF

V gene: TRBV10-1
CDR3 protein: ASRRTSGYEQY

V gene: TRBV29-1
CDR3 protein: SVGRWDEQF

V gene: TRBV6-6
CDR3 protein: ASTTSGALSGQPQH

V gene: TRBV14
CDR3 protein: ASSPRGDDRATDYGYT

V gene: TRBV9
CDR3 protein: ASSPRTGQNEKLF

V gene: TRBV10-3
CDR3 protein: AISGQLATGSPQY

V gene: TRBV24-1
CDR3 protein: ATSEGRRFALKQETQY

V gene: TRBV3-1/TRBV3-2
CDR3 protein: ASSQGKRSSYEQY

V gene: TRBV20-1
CDR3 protein: SATGETQY

V gene: TRBV2
CDR3 protein: ASKAGGPLSTDTQY

V gene: TRBV12-3/TRBV12-4
CDR3 protein: ASSFGTGELF